A selection of T cell receptor beta chains follows, all from one sample in a study of beta chain features in type 1 diabetes. Libraries were prepared by immunoSEQ multiplex PCR; TCRdb keeps only in-frame clonotypes and omits some of them. Of hundreds of thousands of clones in the sample, 10% to 15% were seen once. Sequences were obtained from naive CD4+ T cells from blood. The receptors originated from a woman between 18 and 30 years old with type 1 diabetes. Each CDR3 is given with its conserved first and last residue. A D gene is named only where the DNA matches it firmly. Size tells how often a clone was seen (once, few, many) or the class of an expanded clone, and some rows leave it out.

d_gene	v_gene	j_gene	abundance	CDR3aa	CDR3nt
TRBD2	TRBV7-9	TRBJ2-7	-	CASSPKERGSYEQYF	TGTGCCAGCAGCCCTAAGGAGCGGGGGAGCTACGAGCAGTACTTC
-	TRBV7-9	TRBJ2-5	few	CASTTGQETQYF	TGTGCCAGCACAACAGGGCAAGAGACCCAGTACTTC
TRBD2	TRBV7-2	TRBJ2-1	few	CASSREVGEQFF	TGTGCCAGCAGCCGGGAGGTGGGCGAGCAGTTCTTC
-	TRBV7-9	TRBJ2-7	-	CASSLEVLAAEQYF	TGTGCCAGCAGCTTAGAGGTTCTAGCAGCCGAGCAGTACTTC
TRBD1	TRBV7-3	TRBJ2-1	few	CASSLRDSSYNEQFF	TGTGCCAGCAGCCTCCGGGACAGCTCCTACAATGAGCAGTTCTTC
-	TRBV11-2	TRBJ2-7	-	CASSLFGEQYF	TGTGCCAGCAGCTTATTCGGCGAGCAGTACTTC
-	TRBV4-3	TRBJ1-5	-	CASSRWAGDSNQPQHF	TGCGCCAGCAGCCGGTGGGCAGGGGATAGCAATCAGCCCCAGCATTTT
-	TRBV6-5	TRBJ2-5	-	CASSYVSAGRETQYF	TGTGCCAGCAGTTACGTCTCGGCAGGGAGGGAGACCCAGTACTTC
-	TRBV30	TRBJ1-2	few	CAWSSDLWGGYTF	TGTGCCTGGAGTTCAGATTTATGGGGCGGCTACACCTTC
TRBD1	TRBV5-1	TRBJ2-2	once	CASSPGTGYTGELFF	TGCGCCAGCAGCCCCGGGACAGGCTACACCGGGGAGCTGTTTTTT
TRBD2	TRBV6-4	TRBJ2-7	-	CASSPTSGRIYEQYF	TGTGCCAGCAGTCCTACTAGCGGGAGAATCTACGAGCAGTACTTC
TRBD1	TRBV5-6	TRBJ1-5	-	CASSSGGAGQPQHF	TGTGCCAGCAGCTCAGGGGGCGCGGGCCAGCCCCAGCATTTT
-	TRBV5-1	TRBJ1-5	-	CASSSGDGVNQPQHF	TGCGCCAGCAGCTCCGGAGACGGGGTGAATCAGCCCCAGCATTTT
-	TRBV25-1	TRBJ1-1	few	CASTDRYTEAFF	TGTGCCAGCACAGACAGATACACTGAAGCTTTCTTT
-	TRBV2	TRBJ1-5	-	CATGGGRTDQPQHF	TGTGCCACCGGGGGGGGACGGACCGATCAGCCCCAGCATTTT
-	TRBV29-1	TRBJ2-2	-	CSGKGTGELFF	TGCAGCGGAAAGGGGACCGGGGAGCTGTTTTTT
-	TRBV5-6	TRBJ2-2	few	CASRGSGELFF	TGTGCCAGCAGGGGCTCCGGGGAGCTGTTTTTT
-	TRBV7-3	TRBJ2-7	few	CASGMGDWGEQYF	TGTGCCAGCGGAATGGGAGATTGGGGTGAGCAGTACTTC
-	TRBV6-5	TRBJ2-1	-	CASSYSRASYNEQFF	TGTGCCAGCAGTTACTCGCGAGCCTCCTACAATGAGCAGTTCTTC
TRBD1	TRBV9	TRBJ1-2	-	CASSVATTGTGTYGYTF	TGTGCCAGCAGCGTAGCTACGACCGGGACAGGAACTTATGGCTACACCTTC
TRBD2	TRBV5-1	TRBJ2-3	-	CASSLRASGAADTQYF	TGCGCCAGCAGCTTGAGGGCTAGCGGCGCAGCTGATACGCAGTATTTT
TRBD1	TRBV7-2	TRBJ2-7	few	CASSIDRGLEQYF	TGTGCCAGCAGCATCGACAGGGGGCTCGAGCAGTACTTC
-	TRBV4-1	TRBJ2-7	-	CASSQDRALAVLGQYF	TGCGCCAGCAGCCAAGATCGGGCACTAGCCGTACTTGGGCAGTACTTC
TRBD1	TRBV6-5	TRBJ2-5	few	CASSLQGADRETQYF	TGTGCCAGCAGTCTACAGGGGGCCGATCGGGAGACCCAGTACTTC
-	TRBV30	TRBJ2-7	-	CAWSVSGPRGF	TGTGCCTGGAGTGTATCTGGCCCGAGGGGGTTC
TRBD1	TRBV28	TRBJ1-2	-	CASSSNPGQGGGYTF	TGTGCCAGCAGTTCCAACCCGGGACAGGGAGGAGGCTACACCTTC
TRBD1	TRBV7-9	TRBJ2-5	few	CASSLQGDGTQYF	TGTGCCAGCAGCTTACAGGGGGACGGGACCCAGTACTTC
TRBD1	TRBV10-3	TRBJ2-1	few	CAAWTGRNEQFF	TGTGCCGCCTGGACAGGGCGCAATGAGCAGTTCTTC
TRBD2	TRBV11-2	TRBJ2-1	few	CASSRGLAGLFF	TGTGCCAGCAGCCGCGGACTAGCGGGGCTGTTCTTC
-	TRBV18	TRBJ2-2	few	CASSPGPNTGELFF	TGTGCCAGCTCACCCGGTCCCAACACCGGGGAGCTGTTTTTT
TRBD2	TRBV5-6	TRBJ2-7	-	CASSETGTSPYEQYF	TGTGCCAGCAGCGAGACCGGGACTAGCCCCTACGAGCAGTACTTC
-	TRBV5-1	TRBJ2-3	-	CASSFASTDTQYF	TGCGCCAGCAGCTTCGCGAGCACAGATACGCAGTATTTT
TRBD2	TRBV10-3	TRBJ2-1	-	CAISASGRSNEQFF	TGTGCCATCAGTGCCAGCGGGAGAAGCAATGAGCAGTTCTTC
-	TRBV11-2	TRBJ2-7	-	CAVRGNPYEQYF	TGTGCCGTAAGAGGTAATCCCTACGAGCAGTACTTC
TRBD2	TRBV4-1	TRBJ2-5	-	CASSQAPASGETQYF	TGCGCCAGCAGCCAAGCTCCGGCTAGCGGGGAGACCCAGTACTTC
-	TRBV11-2	TRBJ2-3	few	CASSATGSTDTQYF	TGTGCCAGCAGCGCGACTGGCAGCACAGATACGCAGTATTTT
-	TRBV5-1	TRBJ2-2	few	CASSLRQSDTGELFF	TGCGCCAGCAGCTTGCGACAGTCGGACACCGGGGAGCTGTTTTTT
-	TRBV7-2	TRBJ2-1	-	CASSLHGSKFSEQFF	TGTGCCAGCAGCTTACACGGGAGTAAGTTCAGTGAGCAGTTCTTC
-	TRBV7-8	TRBJ2-2	-	CASSPTWSGANTGELFF	TGTGCCAGCAGCCCTACCTGGTCGGGGGCGAACACCGGGGAGCTGTTTTTT
TRBD1	TRBV7-9	TRBJ2-1	-	CASPPGTGFYNEQFF	TGTGCCAGCCCCCCCGGGACAGGGTTCTACAATGAGCAGTTCTTC
TRBD1	TRBV5-1	TRBJ2-1	-	CASSFHSPGTGNEQFF	TGCGCCAGCAGCTTCCACAGTCCCGGGACAGGGAATGAGCAGTTCTTC
-	TRBV21-1	TRBJ2-7	-	CATLGAPLGRGEQYF	TGTGCCACACTCGGGGCTCCCTTAGGGCGGGGTGAGCAGTACTTC
TRBD2	TRBV9	TRBJ2-1	-	CASSVTAGGRDEQFF	TGTGCCAGCAGCGTAACAGCGGGAGGGCGCGATGAGCAGTTCTTC
TRBD1	TRBV7-9	TRBJ1-6	-	CASSADRGNSPLHF	TGTGCCAGCAGCGCCGACAGGGGTAATTCACCCCTCCACTTT
-	TRBV7-2	TRBJ1-2	few	CASSSRVPYTF	TGTGCCAGCAGCTCCCGGGTCCCCTACACCTTC
-	TRBV2	TRBJ1-3	few	CASSESGSGNTIYF	TGTGCCAGCAGTGAGTCGGGTTCCGGAAACACCATATATTTT
TRBD1	TRBV29-1	TRBJ1-3	-	CSVQQRTGEGNTIYF	TGCAGCGTCCAACAACGGACAGGGGAAGGGAACACCATATATTTT
TRBD1	TRBV7-2	TRBJ1-6	-	CASSLAQGANSPLHF	TGTGCCAGCAGCTTAGCGCAGGGGGCGAATTCACCCCTCCACTTT
TRBD2	TRBV28	TRBJ2-7	few	CASRGTSGNPKGEQYF	TGTGCCAGCAGAGGGACTAGCGGGAACCCCAAGGGAGAGCAGTACTTC
-	TRBV5-1	TRBJ2-5	few	CASILGPGMGETQYF	TGCGCCAGCATCCTGGGTCCGGGGATGGGAGAGACCCAGTACTTC
-	TRBV13	TRBJ2-5	few	CASSFRQNQETQYF	TGTGCCAGCAGCTTTCGCCAGAACCAAGAGACCCAGTACTTC
TRBD1	TRBV4-2	TRBJ1-2	-	CASSQETGELYGYTF	TGTGCCAGCAGCCAAGAAACAGGGGAACTCTATGGCTACACCTTC
-	TRBV4-3	TRBJ2-5	-	CASSQDHSGAETQYF	TGCGCCAGCAGCCAAGATCATAGCGGAGCGGAGACCCAGTACTTC